The entry that follows covers one T cell receptor (beta chain) sequence. Its antigen is not known. This CDR3 region has 16 residues. Germline CDR1 and CDR2: SGHNT and YYREEE (reference sequence). V lost 6 bases to trimming and J lost 0 bases; unmatched junction nucleotides: 10. The data derive from a study of a mutant IDH1 vaccine in newly diagnosed glioma. In the study overall: Across weeks 1, 3, 5, 7, 11, 15, 19 and 23, patients received a vaccination each time, eight in all. The treated population exhibited a male proportion of roughly 60%, a female proportion of 37.5%, and a mean age of about 39 years. Patients' prior therapy spanned radiotherapy, temozolomide, or both; most underwent both.

Time point reported: week 11, during vaccination. The content of each vaccine dose was 300 ug of mutant IDH1 20-mer peptide, and topical imiquimod accompanied it. Some clones are missing from TCRdb's copy, which holds only in-frame ones; the method was immunoSEQ multiplex PCR. The repertoire holds some 60,000 clones, with about four fifths as singletons. The source material was PBMCs, sampled from a glioma patient whose treatment included an IDH1 peptide vaccine. The receptor was isolated from a man in his fifties or sixties with glioma. J is TRBJ1-1 and V is TRBV5-4; 8 positions match TRBD1. In nucleotides, the CDR3 is TGTGCCAGCAAAAGGACAGGGTCGAATATGAACACTGAAGCTTTCTTT. Encoded protein: CASKRTGSNMNTEAFF.